The present TCR beta chain was sequenced within a study of T cell changes during pregnancy in multiple sclerosis. As concerns this clone: Other nucleotide sequences from this sample produce the same CDR3.

The ends were cut back, 1 base at V and 8 bases at J, with 3 bases in the middle. The CDR3 is 11 amino acids. CDR1 and CDR2 from the germline V gene are SEHNR and FQNEAQ (reference sequence). Repertoires were generated with immunoSEQ multiplex PCR, while TCRdb's copy carries only in-frame clones and drops some. The sample carries around 63,000 clones, roughly nine tenths recorded once. The sequenced sample was peripheral blood, obtained in the third trimester of pregnancy. The sequence was collected from a female donor in good health, enrolled as a control in a pregnancy study. The chain combines TRBV7-9 with TRBJ2-1; no clear D. The CDR3 protein is CASSLGDEQFF. The CDR3 nucleotides read TGTGCCAGCAGCTTAGGCGATGAGCAGTTCTTC.